Reported below is one T cell receptor (beta chain). From germline, CDR1 is SGHNT and CDR2 YENEEA. CDR3 length: 14 amino acids. V gave up 3 bases and J gave up 1 base, with 9 bases separating them. Authors' analysis steps: The assay estimated nucleated cells by amplifying reference gene primers. Method: immunoSEQ multiplex PCR; TCRdb's copy keeps in-frame clones and lacks some. D and trimming come from the DNA, and the V and J calls and clone size come from that table. The sample carries approximately 500,000 clones, approximately 92% recorded once. These data belong to a study of blood T cell repertoires in COVID-19. Overall study: Acute-phase and convalescent COVID-19 samples originated in the United States, Italy and Spain. The analysed material was cDNA or gDNA that came from T cells, B-cell-depleted T cells, or PBMCs.

Enrolment of Seattle patients took place during active infection, and they were followed longitudinally. This TCR was sampled from a man younger than 30 with COVID-19, enrolled during active disease. The sample taken for sequencing was peripheral blood. This chain joins TRBV11-3 and TRBJ1-1, with D unresolved. The DNA for the CDR3 is TGTGCCAGCAGCTTTTCTAACAGGAACACTGAAGCTTTCTTT. Its protein product is CASSFSNRNTEAFF. The entire variable domain, with the rest obtained from reference TRBV11-3 and TRBJ1-1, is as follows: EAGVVQSPRYKIIEKKQPVAFWCNPISGHNTLYWYLQNLGQGPELLIRYENEEAVDDSQLPKDRFSAERLKGVDSTLKIQPAELGDSAVYLCASSFSNRNTEAFFGQGTRLTVV.